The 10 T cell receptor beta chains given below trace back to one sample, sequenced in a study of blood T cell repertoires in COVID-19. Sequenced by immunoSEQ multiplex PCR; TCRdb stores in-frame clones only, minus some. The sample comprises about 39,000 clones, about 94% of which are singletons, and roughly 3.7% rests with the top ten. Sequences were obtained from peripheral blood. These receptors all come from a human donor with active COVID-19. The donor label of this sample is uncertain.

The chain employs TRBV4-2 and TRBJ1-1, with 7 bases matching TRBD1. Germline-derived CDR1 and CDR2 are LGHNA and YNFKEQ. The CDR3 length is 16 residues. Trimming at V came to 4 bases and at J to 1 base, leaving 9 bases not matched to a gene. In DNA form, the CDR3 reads TGTGCCAGCAGCCTCGAGCTGGGGGACAGGAACACTGAAGCTTTCTTT. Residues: CASSLELGDRNTEAFF.

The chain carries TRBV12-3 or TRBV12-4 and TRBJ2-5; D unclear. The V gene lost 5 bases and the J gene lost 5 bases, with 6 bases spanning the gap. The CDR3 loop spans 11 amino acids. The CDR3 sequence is CASSARETQYF. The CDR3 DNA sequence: TGTGCCAGCAGTGCTCGGGAGACCCAGTACTTC.

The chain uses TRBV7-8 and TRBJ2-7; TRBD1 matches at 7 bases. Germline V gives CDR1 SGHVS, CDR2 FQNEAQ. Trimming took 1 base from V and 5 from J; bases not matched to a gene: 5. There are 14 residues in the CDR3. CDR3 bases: TGTGCCAGCAGCTTAGGAACCACAGGGGACGAGCAGTACTTC. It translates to CASSLGTTGDEQYF.

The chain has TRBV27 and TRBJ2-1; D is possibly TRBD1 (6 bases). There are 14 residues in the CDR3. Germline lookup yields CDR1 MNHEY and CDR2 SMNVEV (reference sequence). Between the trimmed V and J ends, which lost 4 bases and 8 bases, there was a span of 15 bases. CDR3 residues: CASSSRGGPHEQFF. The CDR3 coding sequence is TGTGCCAGCAGTTCAAGAGGGGGACCTCATGAGCAGTTCTTC.

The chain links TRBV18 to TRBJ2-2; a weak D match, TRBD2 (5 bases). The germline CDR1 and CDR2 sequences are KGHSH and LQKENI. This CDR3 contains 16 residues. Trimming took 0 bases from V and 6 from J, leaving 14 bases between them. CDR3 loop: CASSPPTRGNSGELFF. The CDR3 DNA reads TGTGCCAGCTCACCACCGACCCGGGGTAATTCCGGGGAGCTGTTTTTT.

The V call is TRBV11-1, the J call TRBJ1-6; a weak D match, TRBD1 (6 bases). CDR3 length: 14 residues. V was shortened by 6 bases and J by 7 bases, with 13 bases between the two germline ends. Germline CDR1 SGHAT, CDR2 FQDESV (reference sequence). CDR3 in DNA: TGTGCCAGCAGTCCAGGACAGTGGAATTCACCCCTCCACTTT. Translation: CASSPGQWNSPLHF. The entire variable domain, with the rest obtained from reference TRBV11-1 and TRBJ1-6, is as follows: EAEVAQSPRYKITEKSQAVAFWCDPISGHATLYWYRQILGQGPELLVQFQDESVVDDSQLPKDRFSAERLKGVDSTLKIQPAELGDSAMYLCASSPGQWNSPLHFGNGTRLTVT.

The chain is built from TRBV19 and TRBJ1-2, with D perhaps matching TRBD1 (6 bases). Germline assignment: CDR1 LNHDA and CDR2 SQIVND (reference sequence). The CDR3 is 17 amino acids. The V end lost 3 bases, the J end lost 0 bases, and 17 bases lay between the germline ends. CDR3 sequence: CASSIRPRGSSNYGYTF. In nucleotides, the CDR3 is TGTGCCAGTAGTATTAGACCCAGGGGCTCCTCTAACTATGGCTACACCTTC.

Here the CDR3 reads CASRSRQGLPGANVLTF. The CDR3 DNA follows: TGTGCCAGCAGATCCAGACAGGGGCTCCCTGGGGCCAACGTCCTGACTTTC. V usage is TRBV11-3 and J usage is TRBJ2-6; 8 bases line up with TRBD1. Germline V lookup: CDR1 SGHNT, CDR2 YENEEA. The CDR3 spans 17 residues. The trim removed 6 bases at V and 2 bases at J, leaving 9 bases unmatched.

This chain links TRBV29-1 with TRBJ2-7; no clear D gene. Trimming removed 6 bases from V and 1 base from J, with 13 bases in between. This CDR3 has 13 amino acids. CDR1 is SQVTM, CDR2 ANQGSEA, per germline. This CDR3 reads CSVRGYESYEQYF. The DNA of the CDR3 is TGCAGCGTCCGAGGATACGAATCCTACGAGCAGTACTTC.

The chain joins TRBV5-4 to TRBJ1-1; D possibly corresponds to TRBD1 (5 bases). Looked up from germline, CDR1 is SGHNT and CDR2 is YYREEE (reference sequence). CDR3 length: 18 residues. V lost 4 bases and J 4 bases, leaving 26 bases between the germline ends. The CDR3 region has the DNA TGTGCCAGCAGCCCCCTTAGGGCCAGGGAAAGGGGTGGCACTGAAGCTTTCTTT. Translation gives CASSPLRARERGGTEAFF.